These T cell receptor beta chains were read from a single sample in a study of CD8+CD57+ T cells in acquired aplastic anemia. MiXCR was run by TCRdb on the reads, yielding one entry per CDR3 protein. The table includes over 150,000 distinct CDR3 sequences, roughly 47% detected once. The sample consisted of sorted CD4+, CD8+, or CD8+CD57+ T cells (not recorded which) from PBMCs. These receptors were obtained from a human donor in good health. Each CDR3 is given with its conserved first and last residue.

v_gene,len,j_gene,CDR3aa
TRBV10-3,15,TRBJ2-1,CAISETTGVDNEQFF
TRBV7-3,15,TRBJ1-6,CASSPGAELNSPLHF
TRBV2,14,TRBJ1-2,CASKPRGQFSGYTF
TRBV25-1,15,TRBJ1-5,CATMGQGDSNQPQHF
TRBV7-3,15,TRBJ2-3,CASSALAVSTDTQYF
TRBV29-1,14,TRBJ1-1,CSVDTGGSGTEAFF
TRBV2,15,TRBJ1-6,CASLGRDRGNSPLHF
TRBV20-1,11,TRBJ2-1,CSAVAVNEQFF
TRBV6-1,16,TRBJ1-2,CASSEDPGQGAGGYTF
TRBV19,14,TRBJ1-5,CASSSQGTGQPQHF
TRBV5-6,11,TRBJ2-7,CASSFTGGEYF
TRBV30,14,TRBJ1-5,CAWSWQGTNQPQHF
TRBV7-2,13,NA,CASNPGALGEQFF
TRBV4-1,15,TRBJ2-7,CASSHPGQGVYEQYF
TRBV7-9,14,TRBJ1-4,CASSLDRLGEKLFF
TRBV12-5,14,TRBJ2-3,CATRRLAGVDTQYF
TRBV20-1,13,TRBJ1-1,CSANPGGNTEAFF
TRBV7-3,14,TRBJ2-3,CASSLGGRTDTQYF
TRBV24-1,16,TRBJ2-7,CATSETAGARPYEQYF
TRBV29-1,14,TRBJ2-3,CSVDTRQGTDTQYF
TRBV6-5,11,TRBJ2-7,CASSFVYEQYF
TRBV6-1,14,TRBJ2-2,CASSELAGTGELFF
TRBV20-1,12,TRBJ1-1,CSASADFNRAFF
TRBV20-1,14,TRBJ2-7,CSAGVGGQTYEQYF
TRBV20-1,12,TRBJ2-7,CSARPTGVEQYF
TRBV4-1,16,TRBJ1-1,CASRPQFLSFKTEAFF
TRBV6-1,15,TRBJ1-6,CASRGGTGVDSPLHF
TRBV2,15,TRBJ1-5,CASGEGQVANQPQHF
TRBV18,15,TRBJ2-7,CASSPSAGGWYEQYF
TRBV24-1,11,TRBJ2-7,CATSTGPEQYF
TRBV2,15,TRBJ2-2,CASSSTGTSTGELFF
TRBV19,12,TRBJ2-7,CASGDIGREQYF
TRBV10-2,13,TRBJ1-1,CASRSQSNTEAFF
TRBV7-2,15,TRBJ1-1,CASSLFGLRYTEAFF
TRBV7-9,14,TRBJ2-3,CASRTMDTYKEQYF
TRBV4-1,15,TRBJ2-7,CASSQQTGDIYEQYF
TRBV15,16,TRBJ2-3,CATSRGLAGATDTQYF
TRBV27,10,TRBJ2-7,CASSLIEQYF
TRBV15,13,TRBJ1-4,CATTPGRTPRLFF
TRBV7-2,11,TRBJ1-2,CASSSGTAYTF
TRBV6-2/TRBV6-3,12,TRBJ1-6,CASDSYNSPLHF
TRBV2,13,TRBJ1-5,CAGKGDSNQPQHF